A single sample is the source of the 25 T cell receptor beta chains below, sequenced in a study of blood T cell repertoires in COVID-19 (TCRdb year 2020). The method was the immunoSEQ multiplex PCR assay. In its TCRdb copy, this immuneACCESS table keeps in-frame sequences only and misses some clones. Where compared with another copy, unresolved V genes explain less than half of these, and the others have no known cause. The sample table contains approximately 170,000 clones; only one count was recorded for around four fifths of them. The top ten hold about 4.4% of the sample. The specimen was PBMCs or T cells enriched from blood (not recorded which). Receptor source: a woman between 50 and 59 years old who had recovered from COVID-19.

A few counts support this clone. The chain uses TRBV7-2 and TRBJ2-4; perhaps TRBD1 as D (6 bases). Between the trimmed V and J ends, which lost 4 bases and 1 base, there was a span of 14 bases. The germline V gene encodes CDR1 SGHTA and CDR2 FQGNSA. This CDR3 is 16 amino acids long. The CDR3 nucleotides read TGTGCCAGCAGCTGGCGCGTTCAGGGGGCCAAAAACATTCAGTACTTC. Protein sequence: CASSWRVQGAKNIQYF.

The V gene is TRBV6-1, the J gene TRBJ2-4; perhaps TRBD2 as D (6 bases). Germline assignment: CDR1 MNHNS and CDR2 SASEGT. V was shortened by 3 bases and J by 9 bases, with 12 bases between the two germline ends. The CDR3 is made up of 13 amino acids. The CDR3 protein is CASSEGLGGIQYF. CDR3 nucleotide sequence: TGTGCCAGCAGTGAGGGGCTGGGGGGCATTCAGTACTTC.

This clone was detected only a few times. The chain couples TRBV6-6 to TRBJ2-5; TRBD1 matches at 8 bases. After removal of 6 bases from V and 3 bases from J, the junction contained 21 bases not matched to a gene. This CDR3 region has 19 residues. Germline CDR1 is MNHNY and CDR2 is SVGAGI (reference sequence). The CDR3 DNA follows: TGTGCCAGCAGCTACCCAACCTCCCCCGGGACAGGCAACGAAGAGACCCAGTACTTC. It translates to CASSYPTSPGTGNEETQYF.

This chain joins TRBV3-1 (or the pseudogene TRBV3-2) and TRBJ2-5; D uncertain. The V end lost 4 bases, the J end lost 3 bases, and 18 bases lay between the germline ends. Germline lookup yields CDR1 LGHDT and CDR2 YNNKEL (reference sequence). The CDR3 runs to 16 residues. The CDR3 is CASSRPGRSVEETQYF. Written as DNA, the CDR3 is TGTGCCAGCAGCCGACCCGGAAGGAGCGTAGAAGAGACCCAGTACTTC.

This clone was recorded once. The V gene is TRBV5-4, the J gene TRBJ1-1; D perhaps matches TRBD1 (6 bases). From germline, CDR1 is SGHNT and CDR2 YYREEE (reference sequence). Trimming stripped 6 bases from V and 1 base from J, with 16 bases between. This CDR3 has 15 residues. CDR3 in amino acids: CASTRGGLWNTEAFF. Here the CDR3 DNA reads TGTGCCAGCACCCGGGGGGGGCTCTGGAACACTGAAGCTTTCTTT.

This sequence joins TRBV2 and TRBJ1-5; D perhaps matches TRBD1 (5 bases). Trimming shortened V by 8 bases and J by 0 bases, and 11 bases separated the two germline ends. This CDR3 has 14 amino acids. CDR1 is SNHLY, CDR2 FYNNEI, per germline. The CDR3 region is CASGGVDSNQPQHF. Written as DNA, the CDR3 is TGTGCCAGCGGGGGGGTAGATAGCAATCAGCCCCAGCATTTT.

This chain links TRBV6-5 with TRBJ1-5, with 7 bases that match TRBD1. Trimming took 6 bases from V and 1 from J; bases not matched to a gene: 6. CDR1 and CDR2 (germline): MNHEY, SVGAGI. The CDR3 consists of 15 residues. CDR3 region: CASRRQGGSNQPQHF. As DNA, the CDR3 is TGTGCCAGCAGAAGACAGGGTGGCAGCAATCAGCCCCAGCATTTT.

This chain uses TRBV5-1 with TRBJ1-2; 8 bases align to TRBD1. V trimming: 0 bases; J trimming: 8 bases; junction bases outside the gene matches: 6. Germline V gives CDR1 SGHRS, CDR2 YFSETQ. There are 14 residues in the CDR3. The CDR3 reads CASSLGGQVGGYTF. DNA for the CDR3: TGCGCCAGCAGCTTGGGGGGACAGGTTGGCGGCTACACCTTC.

V and J are TRBV2 and TRBJ1-4; 9 bases line up with TRBD1. Germline V CDR1 and CDR2: SNHLY, FYNNEI. Trimming removed 8 bases from V and 10 bases from J; junction bases left unmatched: 11. The CDR3 runs 14 residues. The DNA of the CDR3 is TGTGCCAGCGGGGGGCGGACAGGGGCGGCAAAACTGTTTTTT. This translates into CASGGRTGAAKLFF.

This chain uses TRBV30 with TRBJ1-2; no clear D gene. The germline V gene has CDR1 GTSNPN and CDR2 SVGIG (reference sequence). V was cut by 0 bases and J by 7 bases, with 18 bases left in between. The CDR3 has 15 residues. The CDR3 loop reads CAWSVISRSKAGYTF. The CDR3 DNA is TGTGCCTGGAGTGTAATCTCCAGGTCCAAGGCTGGCTACACCTTC.

The V gene is TRBV30, the J gene TRBJ2-6; D is undetermined. Germline-derived CDR1 and CDR2 are GTSNPN and SVGIG (reference sequence). The CDR3 runs 13 residues. Trimming removed 4 bases at V and 0 bases at J, with 4 bases between. CDR3 region: CAWKHSGANVLTF. CDR3 bases: TGTGCCTGGAAACACTCTGGGGCCAACGTCCTGACTTTC.

The V gene is TRBV7-8, the J gene TRBJ1-3, with D maybe TRBD1 (5 bases). The CDR3 loop spans 17 amino acids. V dropped 4 bases and J dropped 0 bases, with 16 bases sitting between them. Looked up from germline, CDR1 is SGHVS and CDR2 is FQNEAQ. The CDR3 sequence is CASSSRHPGRSGNTIYF. DNA for the CDR3: TGTGCCAGCAGCTCAAGACACCCAGGGCGCTCTGGAAACACCATATATTTT.

The chain is built from TRBV28 and TRBJ1-2; D may be TRBD1 (5 bases). The germline CDR1 and CDR2 sequences are MDHEN and SYDVKM. V dropped 5 bases and J dropped 5 bases, with 9 bases sitting between them. CDR3 size: 12 residues. The CDR3 loop reads CASSPQGYGYTF. In DNA, the CDR3 is TGTGCCAGCAGTCCCCAGGGTTATGGCTACACCTTC.

The chain has TRBV25-1 and TRBJ1-5; 9 nucleotides line up with TRBD1. Germline assignment: CDR1 MGHDK and CDR2 SYGVNS. After removal of 8 bases from V and 2 bases from J, the junction contained 7 bases not matched to a gene. The CDR3 consists of 15 residues. The CDR3 nucleotides read TGTGCCAGCCGGGACAGGGAGGTGCGCAATCAGCCCCAGCATTTT. Translated, it gives CASRDREVRNQPQHF. Drawing the rest from reference TRBV25-1 and TRBJ1-5, the complete variable domain is EADIYQTPRYLVIGTGKKITLECSQTMGHDKMYWYQQDPGMELHLIHYSYGVNSTEKGDLSSESTVSRIRTEHFPLTLESARPSHTSQYLCASRDREVRNQPQHFGDGTRLSIL.

The chain carries TRBV11-2 and TRBJ1-5, with TRBD1 as a possible D gene (6 bases). V dropped 1 base and J dropped 2 bases, with 9 bases sitting between them. Germline CDR1 SGHAT, CDR2 FQNNGV. The CDR3 has 15 amino acids. Here the CDR3 reads CASSLGPGGNQPQHF. The CDR3 DNA reads TGTGCCAGCAGCTTAGGGCCAGGGGGCAATCAGCCCCAGCATTTT. Filled out from reference TRBV11-2 and TRBJ1-5, the complete variable domain reads EAGVAQSPRYKIIEKRQSVAFWCNPISGHATLYWYQQILGQGPKLLIQFQNNGVVDDSQLPKDRFSAERLKGVDSTLKIQPAKLEDSAVYLCASSLGPGGNQPQHFGDGTRLSIL.

The genes are TRBV6-1 and TRBJ2-7; 7 positions match TRBD1. CDR3 size: 13 residues. Trimming at V came to 2 bases and at J to 5 bases, leaving 3 bases not matched to a gene. In germline, CDR1 is MNHNS, CDR2 SASEGT. CDR3 in amino acids: CASSEQGVHEQYV. CDR3 bases: TGTGCCAGCAGTGAACAGGGGGTCCACGAGCAGTACGTC.

The chain employs TRBV5-1 and TRBJ1-5, with D hard to call. Germline CDR1 is SGHRS and CDR2 is YFSETQ. The CDR3 has 15 residues. V was pared by 3 bases and J by 0 bases, with 10 bases between. The CDR3 region has the DNA TGCGCCAGCAGCTGGGGAGCTAGTAGCAATCAGCCCCAGCATTTT. Encoded protein: CASSWGASSNQPQHF.

This clone has only a few counts. V is TRBV14 and J is TRBJ1-4; D gene ambiguous. The V gene lost 4 bases and the J gene lost 7 bases, with 16 bases spanning the gap. CDR3 size: 15 residues. CDR1 SGHDN and CDR2 FVKESK come from the germline V gene. CDR3 in DNA: TGTGCCAGCAGCCCAACTTCGGGGAGGGCTGAAAAACTGTTTTTT. This sequence encodes CASSPTSGRAEKLFF. The full variable domain, in which reference TRBV14 and TRBJ1-4 provide the parts outside the CDR3, is EAGVTQFPSHSVIEKGQTVTLRCDPISGHDNLYWYRRVMGKEIKFLLHFVKESKQDESGMPNNRFLAERTGGTYSTLKVQPAELEDSGVYFCASSPTSGRAEKLFFGSGTQLSVL.

The rearrangement uses TRBV11-3 and TRBJ2-1; 13 bases are a match to TRBD2. The J segment lost 3 bases and the V segment lost 5 bases, leaving 7 bases of the junction unmatched. The germline V gene encodes CDR1 SGHNT and CDR2 YENEEA. The CDR3 covers 17 residues. The CDR3 DNA sequence: TGTGCCAGCAGCCTAGGGACTAGCGGGGCCATCTACAATGAGCAGTTCTTC. Residues: CASSLGTSGAIYNEQFF.

The rearrangement links TRBV7-9 to TRBJ2-7; 12 bases agree with TRBD2. This CDR3 contains 16 residues. V gave up 4 bases and J gave up 4 bases; unmatched junction bases: 8. The germline V gene has CDR1 SEHNR and CDR2 FQNEAQ (reference sequence). The CDR3 region has the DNA TGTGCCAGCAGCTGGGCTAGCGGGGGGGTAGGATACGAGCAGTACGTC. Translation gives CASSWASGGVGYEQYV.

The V gene is TRBV19, the J gene TRBJ2-1; 8 nucleotides line up with TRBD2. CDR1 and CDR2 (germline): LNHDA, SQIVND (reference sequence). The CDR3 extends over 15 amino acids. Trimming removed 5 bases from V and 3 bases from J; junction bases left unmatched: 6. CDR3 nucleotide sequence: TGTGCCAGTAGTTTGACTAGCGTTGGCTACAATGAGCAGTTCTTC. It encodes CASSLTSVGYNEQFF.

The CDR3 loop is CASSAGTGATEAFF. The CDR3 nucleotides read TGTGCCAGCAGCGCCGGGACAGGGGCCACTGAAGCTTTCTTT. The gene calls are TRBV9 and TRBJ1-1; 10 nucleotides line up with TRBD1. Germline CDR1 and CDR2: SGDLS and YYNGEE. The CDR3 runs to 14 residues. V dropped 3 bases and J dropped 4; count of bases not matched to a gene: 3.

The V gene is TRBV4-3, the J gene TRBJ1-4; possible D gene TRBD1, 5 bases. V was pared by 1 base and J by 8 bases, with 11 bases between. The CDR3 runs to 14 residues. CDR1 is LGHNA and CDR2 is YSLEER in the germline V gene. The chain's CDR3 is CASSQGQFGEKLFF. Here the CDR3 DNA reads TGCGCCAGCAGCCAAGGACAGTTTGGCGAAAAACTGTTTTTT.

The rearrangement links TRBV19 to TRBJ1-5; 9 nucleotides align to TRBD1. V was clipped by 6 bases and J by 7 bases; unmatched bases: 10. The CDR3 is 15 residues long. Per the germline V gene, CDR1 is LNHDA and CDR2 is SQIVND (reference sequence). CDR3: CASSPWGQGGQPQHF. CDR3 nucleotide sequence: TGTGCCAGTAGCCCCTGGGGACAGGGAGGCCAGCCCCAGCATTTT. The whole variable domain, remainder taken from reference TRBV19 and TRBJ1-5, is DGGITQSPKYLFRKEGQNVTLSCEQNLNHDAMYWYRQDPGQGLRLIYYSQIVNDFQKGDIAEGYSVSREKKESFPLTVTSAQKNPTAFYLCASSPWGQGGQPQHFGDGTRLSIL.

This rearrangement joins TRBV11-3 to TRBJ2-3, with D hard to call. Looked up from germline, CDR1 is SGHNT and CDR2 is YENEEA. The CDR3 has 11 amino acids. V dropped 1 base and J dropped 10 bases, with 6 bases sitting between them. In nucleotides, the CDR3 is TGTGCCAGCAGCTTAGGTGAGGCGCAGTATTTT. The encoded protein is CASSLGEAQYF.